The subject of this entry is one T cell receptor (beta chain). The data are from a study of blood T cell repertoires in COVID-19. Trimming removed 2 bases at V and 4 bases at J, with 16 bases between. The germline V gene encodes CDR1 MNHEY and CDR2 SVGAGI. The CDR3 is 16 amino acids. Repertoires were generated with immunoSEQ multiplex PCR, while TCRdb's copy carries only in-frame clones and drops some. The sample has 200,000 or so clones; 70% to 90% are singletons. What was sequenced was peripheral blood. The genes are TRBV6-5 and TRBJ2-3; D is possibly TRBD1 (5 bases). This TCR was sampled from a man aged 70-80 years with active or convalescent COVID-19. The CDR3 coding sequence is TGTGCCAGCAGTTACCTCGCATCCAAAGGGGCAGATACGCAGTATTTT. Amino acid sequence: CASSYLASKGADTQYF.